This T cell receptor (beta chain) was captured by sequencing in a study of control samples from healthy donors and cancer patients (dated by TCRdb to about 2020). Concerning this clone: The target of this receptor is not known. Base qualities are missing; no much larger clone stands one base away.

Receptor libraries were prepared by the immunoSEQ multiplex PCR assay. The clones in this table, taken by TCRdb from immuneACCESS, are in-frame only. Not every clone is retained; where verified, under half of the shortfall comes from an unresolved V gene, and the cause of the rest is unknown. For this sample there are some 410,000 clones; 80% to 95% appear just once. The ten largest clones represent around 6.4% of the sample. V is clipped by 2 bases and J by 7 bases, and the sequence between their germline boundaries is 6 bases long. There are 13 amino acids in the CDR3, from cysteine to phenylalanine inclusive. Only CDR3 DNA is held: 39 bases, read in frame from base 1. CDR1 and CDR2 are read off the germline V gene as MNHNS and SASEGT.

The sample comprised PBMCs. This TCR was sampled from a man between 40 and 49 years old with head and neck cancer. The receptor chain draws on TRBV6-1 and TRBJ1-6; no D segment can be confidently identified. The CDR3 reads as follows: CASSEIGNSPLHF. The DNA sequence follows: TGTGCCAGCAGTGAAATCGGAAATTCACCCCTCCACTTT.